The entry below describes one T cell receptor (beta chain). Its specificity is unknown. Germline lookup yields CDR1 SGHTA and CDR2 FQGNSA. There are 17 residues in the CDR3. With V trimmed by 2 bases and J by 2 bases, 5 bases remained unmatched. The sample originates from a study of cytomegalovirus exposure and HLA in healthy donors. Study-wide results and limits: An ancestry cluster, one associated with Asian ancestry, reportedly showed fewer N-insertions than the approximately 670-donor mean in a later analysis. Confirmation was obtained in vitro that three CMV-associated chains are specific for CMV antigens.

The PCR contained 60 Vbeta and 13 Jbeta primers. The method was immunoSEQ multiplex PCR; TCRdb's version includes in-frame clones alone and lacks a portion of them. The sample lists about 130,000 clones, around four fifths seen once, with roughly 5% in the top ten. The chain is built from TRBV7-2 and TRBJ2-2; TRBD2 agrees at 10 bases. The TCR originated in a man aged 25 to 40 in good health and CMV-seronegative. The specimen was PBMCs. CDR3 sequence: CASSLRAGGVNTGELFF. DNA of the CDR3: TGTGCCAGCAGCTTACGAGCGGGAGGGGTAAACACCGGGGAGCTGTTTTTT. The full variable domain, completed using reference TRBV7-2 and TRBJ2-2, is GAGVSQSPSNKVTEKGKDVELRCDPISGHTALYWYRQSLGQGLEFLIYFQGNSAPDKSGLPSDRFSAERTGGSVSTLTIQRTQQEDSAVYLCASSLRAGGVNTGELFFGEGSRLTVL.